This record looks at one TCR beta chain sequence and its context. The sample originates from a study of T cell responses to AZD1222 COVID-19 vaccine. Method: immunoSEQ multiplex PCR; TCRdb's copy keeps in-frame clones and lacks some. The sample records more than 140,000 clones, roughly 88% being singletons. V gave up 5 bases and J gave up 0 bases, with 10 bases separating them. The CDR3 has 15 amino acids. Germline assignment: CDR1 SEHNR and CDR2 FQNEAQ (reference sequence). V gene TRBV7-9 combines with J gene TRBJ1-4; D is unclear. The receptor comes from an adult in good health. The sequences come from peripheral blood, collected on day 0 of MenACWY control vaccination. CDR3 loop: CASSQPGATNEKLFF. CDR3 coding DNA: TGTGCCAGCAGCCAACCAGGAGCAACTAATGAAAAACTGTTTTTT.